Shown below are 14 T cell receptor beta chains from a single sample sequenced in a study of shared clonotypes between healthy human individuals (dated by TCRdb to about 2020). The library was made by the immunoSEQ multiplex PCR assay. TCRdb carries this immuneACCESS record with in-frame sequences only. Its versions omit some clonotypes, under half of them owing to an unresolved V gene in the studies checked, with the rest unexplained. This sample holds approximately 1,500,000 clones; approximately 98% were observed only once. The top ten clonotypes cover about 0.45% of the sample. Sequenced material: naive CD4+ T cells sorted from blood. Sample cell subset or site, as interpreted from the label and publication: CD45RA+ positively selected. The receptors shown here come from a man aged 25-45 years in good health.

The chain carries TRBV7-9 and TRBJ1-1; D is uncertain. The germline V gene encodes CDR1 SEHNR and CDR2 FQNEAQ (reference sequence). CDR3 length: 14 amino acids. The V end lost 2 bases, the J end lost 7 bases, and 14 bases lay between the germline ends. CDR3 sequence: CASSLPRQTDEAFF. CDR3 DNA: TGTGCCAGCAGCTTACCCCGGCAGACTGATGAAGCTTTCTTT.

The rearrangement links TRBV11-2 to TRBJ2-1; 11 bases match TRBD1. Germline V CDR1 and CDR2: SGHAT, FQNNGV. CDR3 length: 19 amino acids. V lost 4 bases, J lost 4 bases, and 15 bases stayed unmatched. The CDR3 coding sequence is TGTGCCAGCAGCTCCTTCGGGACAGGGGGGACAAGGACGTACAATGAGCAGTTCTTC. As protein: CASSSFGTGGTRTYNEQFF.

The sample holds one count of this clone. In DNA, the CDR3 is TGTGCCAGCAGCCGACCGTGGACTAGCGGGAGTCACGAGCAGTACTTC. Its translation is CASSRPWTSGSHEQYF. The gene calls are TRBV6-9 and TRBJ2-7, with 13 bases identical to TRBD2. The ends lost 6 bases at V and 5 bases at J; junction bases unmatched: 10. In germline, CDR1 is MNHGY, CDR2 SVAAGI. The CDR3 spans 16 residues.

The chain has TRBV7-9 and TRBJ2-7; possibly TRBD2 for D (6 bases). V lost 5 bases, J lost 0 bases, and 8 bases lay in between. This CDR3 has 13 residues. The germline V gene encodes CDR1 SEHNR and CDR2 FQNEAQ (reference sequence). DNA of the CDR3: TGTGCCAGCAGCCGGGACTTCTCCTACGAGCAGTACTTC. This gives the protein CASSRDFSYEQYF.

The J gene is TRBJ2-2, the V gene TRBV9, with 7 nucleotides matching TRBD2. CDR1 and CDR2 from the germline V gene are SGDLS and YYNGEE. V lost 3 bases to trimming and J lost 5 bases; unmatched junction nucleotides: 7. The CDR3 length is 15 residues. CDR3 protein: CASSEGPSGTGELFF. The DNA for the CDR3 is TGTGCCAGCAGCGAAGGGCCTAGCGGAACCGGGGAGCTGTTTTTT.

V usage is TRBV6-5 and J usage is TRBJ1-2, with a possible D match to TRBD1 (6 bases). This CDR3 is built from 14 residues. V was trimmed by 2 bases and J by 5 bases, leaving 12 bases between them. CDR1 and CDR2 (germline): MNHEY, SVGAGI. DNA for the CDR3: TGTGCCAGCAGTTACCTTAGGGGGGGGTATGGCTACACCTTC. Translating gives CASSYLRGGYGYTF.

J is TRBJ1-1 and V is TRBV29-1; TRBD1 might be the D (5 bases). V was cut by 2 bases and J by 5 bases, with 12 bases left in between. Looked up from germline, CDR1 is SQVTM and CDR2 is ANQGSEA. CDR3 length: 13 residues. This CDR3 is CSVELGGGTEAFF. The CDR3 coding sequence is TGCAGCGTTGAACTGGGGGGAGGAACTGAAGCTTTCTTT.

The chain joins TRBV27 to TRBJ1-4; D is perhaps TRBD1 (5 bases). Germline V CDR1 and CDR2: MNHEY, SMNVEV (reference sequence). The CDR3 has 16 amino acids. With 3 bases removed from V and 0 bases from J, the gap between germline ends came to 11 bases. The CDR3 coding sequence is TGTGCCAGCAGTTTTCGGGGGGTCGCAACTAATGAAAAACTGTTTTTT. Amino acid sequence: CASSFRGVATNEKLFF.

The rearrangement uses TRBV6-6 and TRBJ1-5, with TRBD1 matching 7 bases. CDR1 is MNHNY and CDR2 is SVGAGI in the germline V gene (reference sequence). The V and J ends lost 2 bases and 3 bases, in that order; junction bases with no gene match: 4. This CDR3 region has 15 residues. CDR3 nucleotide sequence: TGTGCCAGCAGTTACCCCGGGACAGTCAATCAGCCCCAGCATTTT. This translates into CASSYPGTVNQPQHF.

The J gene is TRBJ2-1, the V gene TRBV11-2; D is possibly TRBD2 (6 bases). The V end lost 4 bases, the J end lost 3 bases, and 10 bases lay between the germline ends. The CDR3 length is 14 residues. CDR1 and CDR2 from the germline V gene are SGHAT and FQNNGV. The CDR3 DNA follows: TGTGCCAGCAGCTCGACTAGTTTCTACAATGAGCAGTTCTTC. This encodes CASSSTSFYNEQFF.

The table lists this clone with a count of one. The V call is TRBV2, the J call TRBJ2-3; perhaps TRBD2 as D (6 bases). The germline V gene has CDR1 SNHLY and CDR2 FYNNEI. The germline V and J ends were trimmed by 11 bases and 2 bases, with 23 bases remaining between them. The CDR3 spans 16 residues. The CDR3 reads CAGNGAPKDYTDTQYF. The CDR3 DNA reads TGTGCCGGCAACGGAGCACCCAAGGACTACACAGATACGCAGTATTTT.

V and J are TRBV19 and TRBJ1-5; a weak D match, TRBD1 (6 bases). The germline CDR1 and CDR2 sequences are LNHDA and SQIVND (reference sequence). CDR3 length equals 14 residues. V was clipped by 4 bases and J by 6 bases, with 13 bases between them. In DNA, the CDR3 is TGTGCCAGTAGTAGTATGGACAGTAGTCAGCCCCAGCATTTT. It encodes CASSSMDSSQPQHF.

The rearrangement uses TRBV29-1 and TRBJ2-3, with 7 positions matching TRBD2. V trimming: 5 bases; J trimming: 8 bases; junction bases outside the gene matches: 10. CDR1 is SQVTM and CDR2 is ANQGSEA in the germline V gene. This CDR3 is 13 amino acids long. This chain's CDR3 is CSVQRGRMSTQYF. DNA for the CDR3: TGCAGCGTTCAGCGGGGTCGGATGAGTACGCAGTATTTT.

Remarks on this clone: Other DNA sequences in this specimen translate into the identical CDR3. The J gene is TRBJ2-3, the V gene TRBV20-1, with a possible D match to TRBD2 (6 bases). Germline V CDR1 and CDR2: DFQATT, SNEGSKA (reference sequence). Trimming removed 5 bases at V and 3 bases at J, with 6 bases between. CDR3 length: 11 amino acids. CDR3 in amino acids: CSAGRTDTQYF. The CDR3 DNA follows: TGCAGTGCTGGGAGGACAGATACGCAGTATTTT.